This T cell receptor beta chain derives from a study of cytomegalovirus exposure and HLA in healthy donors. Study-level results: For most TCR sequences rarity was the rule, although some public TCRs occurred in many donors. The study flagged approximately 180 TCR beta chains as cytomegalovirus-associated.

Separate from the roughly 700-subject first cohort was the 120-subject validation cohort, to which the donors belonged. Clones were sequenced by immunoSEQ multiplex PCR, and TCRdb holds only the in-frame ones, with some missing. The sample carries around 150,000 clones, roughly nine tenths recorded once. As to this clone: The antigen remains undetermined.

The V and J ends lost 8 bases and 6 bases, in that order; junction bases with no gene match: 14. This CDR3 is built from 15 residues. Germline V gene lookup returns CDR1 MNHNY and CDR2 SVGAGI (reference sequence). This clonotype was sampled from a woman aged 18-29 years in good health and CMV-seropositive. The V call is TRBV6-6, the J call TRBJ1-2; 8 nucleotides match TRBD1. Sequencing used PBMCs. In DNA, the CDR3 is TGTGCCAGCTGGGGGCCGGACAGGGAAGTTAATGGCTACACCTTC. Its protein product is CASWGPDREVNGYTF.